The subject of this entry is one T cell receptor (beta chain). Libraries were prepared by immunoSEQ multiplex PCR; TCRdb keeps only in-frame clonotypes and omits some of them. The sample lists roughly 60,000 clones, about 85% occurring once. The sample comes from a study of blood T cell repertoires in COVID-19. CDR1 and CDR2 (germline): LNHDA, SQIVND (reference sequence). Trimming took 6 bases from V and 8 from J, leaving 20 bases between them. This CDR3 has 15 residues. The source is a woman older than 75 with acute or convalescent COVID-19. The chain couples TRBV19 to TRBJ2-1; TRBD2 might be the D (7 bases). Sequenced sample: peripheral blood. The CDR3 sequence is CASRDGGTKWDEQFF. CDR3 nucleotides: TGTGCCAGTAGGGACGGGGGGACAAAATGGGATGAGCAGTTCTTC.